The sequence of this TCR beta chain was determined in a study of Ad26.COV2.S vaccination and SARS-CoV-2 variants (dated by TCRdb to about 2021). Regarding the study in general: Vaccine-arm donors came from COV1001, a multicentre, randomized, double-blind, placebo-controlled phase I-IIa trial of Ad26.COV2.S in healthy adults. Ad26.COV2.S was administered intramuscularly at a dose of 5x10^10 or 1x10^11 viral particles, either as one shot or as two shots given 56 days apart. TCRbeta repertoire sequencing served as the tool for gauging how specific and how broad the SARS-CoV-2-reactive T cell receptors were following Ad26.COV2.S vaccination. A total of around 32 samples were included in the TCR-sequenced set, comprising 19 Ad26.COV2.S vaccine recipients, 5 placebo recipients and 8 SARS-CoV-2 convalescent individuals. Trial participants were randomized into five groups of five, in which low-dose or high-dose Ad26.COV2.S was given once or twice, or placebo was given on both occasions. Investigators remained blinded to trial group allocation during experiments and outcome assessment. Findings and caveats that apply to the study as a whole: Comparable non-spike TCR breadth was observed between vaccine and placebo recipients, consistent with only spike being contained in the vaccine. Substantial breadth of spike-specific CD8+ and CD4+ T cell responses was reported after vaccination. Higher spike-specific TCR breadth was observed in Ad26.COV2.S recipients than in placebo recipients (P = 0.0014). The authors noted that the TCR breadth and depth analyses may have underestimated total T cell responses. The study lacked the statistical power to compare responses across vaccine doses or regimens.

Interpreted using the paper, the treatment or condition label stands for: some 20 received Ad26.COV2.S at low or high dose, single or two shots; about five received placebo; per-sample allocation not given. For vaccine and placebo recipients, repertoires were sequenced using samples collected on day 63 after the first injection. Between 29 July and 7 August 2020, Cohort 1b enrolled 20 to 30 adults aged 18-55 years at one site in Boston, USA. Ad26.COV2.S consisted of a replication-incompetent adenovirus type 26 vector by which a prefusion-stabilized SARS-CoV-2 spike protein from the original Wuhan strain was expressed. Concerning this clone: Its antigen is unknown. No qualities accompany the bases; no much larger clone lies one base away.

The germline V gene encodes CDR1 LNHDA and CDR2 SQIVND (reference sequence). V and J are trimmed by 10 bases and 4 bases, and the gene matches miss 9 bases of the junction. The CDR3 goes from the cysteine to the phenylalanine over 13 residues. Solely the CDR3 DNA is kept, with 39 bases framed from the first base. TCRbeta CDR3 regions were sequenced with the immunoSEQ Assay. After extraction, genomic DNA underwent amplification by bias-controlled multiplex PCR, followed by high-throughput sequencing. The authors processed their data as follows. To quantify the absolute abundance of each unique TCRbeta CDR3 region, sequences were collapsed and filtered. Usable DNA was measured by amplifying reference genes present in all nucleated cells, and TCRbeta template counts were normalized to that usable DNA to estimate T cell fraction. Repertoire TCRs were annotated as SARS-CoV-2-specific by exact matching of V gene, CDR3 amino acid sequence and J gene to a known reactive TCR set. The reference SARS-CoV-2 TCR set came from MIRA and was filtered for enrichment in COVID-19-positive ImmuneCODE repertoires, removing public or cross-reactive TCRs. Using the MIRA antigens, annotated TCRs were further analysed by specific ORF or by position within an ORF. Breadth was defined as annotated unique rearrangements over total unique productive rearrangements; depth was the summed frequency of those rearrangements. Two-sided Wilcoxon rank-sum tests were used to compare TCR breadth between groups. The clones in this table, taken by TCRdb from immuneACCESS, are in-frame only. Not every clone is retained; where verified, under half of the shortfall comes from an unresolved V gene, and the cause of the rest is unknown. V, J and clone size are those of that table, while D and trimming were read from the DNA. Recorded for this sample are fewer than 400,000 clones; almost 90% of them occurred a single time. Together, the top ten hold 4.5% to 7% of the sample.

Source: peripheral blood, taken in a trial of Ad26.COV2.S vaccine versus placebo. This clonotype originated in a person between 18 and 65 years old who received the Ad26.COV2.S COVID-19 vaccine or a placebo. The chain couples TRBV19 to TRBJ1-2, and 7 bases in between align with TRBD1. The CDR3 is CATRDSNSYGYTF. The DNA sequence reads TGTGCCACCCGGGACAGTAACTCCTATGGCTACACCTTC.